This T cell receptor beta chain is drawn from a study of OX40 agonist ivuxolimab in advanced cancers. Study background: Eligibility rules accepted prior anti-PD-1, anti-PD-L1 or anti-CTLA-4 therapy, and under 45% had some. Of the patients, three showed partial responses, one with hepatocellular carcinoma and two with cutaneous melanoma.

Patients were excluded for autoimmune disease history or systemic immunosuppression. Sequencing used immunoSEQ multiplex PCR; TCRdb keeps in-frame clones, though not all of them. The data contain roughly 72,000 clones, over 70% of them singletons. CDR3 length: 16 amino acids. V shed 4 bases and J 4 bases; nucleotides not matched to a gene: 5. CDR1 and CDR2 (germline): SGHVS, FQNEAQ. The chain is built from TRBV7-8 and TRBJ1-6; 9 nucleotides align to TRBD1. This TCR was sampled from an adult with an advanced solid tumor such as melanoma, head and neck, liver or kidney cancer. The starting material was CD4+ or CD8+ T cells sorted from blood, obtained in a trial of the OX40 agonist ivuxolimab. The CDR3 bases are TGTGCCAGCAGCTCCCCCGGGACAGGGTATAATTCACCCCTCCACTTT. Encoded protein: CASSSPGTGYNSPLHF.